This T cell receptor beta chain originates from a study of control samples from healthy donors and cancer patients. The repertoire was sequenced with immunoSEQ multiplex PCR; TCRdb's copy has only in-frame clones and lacks some. The sample consists of some 97,000 clones, 87% of them appearing once. The CDR3 is 14 residues long. Trimming cost V 7 bases and J 0 bases, with 10 bases left between them. Germline V lookup: CDR1 SNHLY, CDR2 FYNNEI. This sequence joins TRBV2 and TRBJ2-1; D could derive from TRBD1 or TRBD2 (5 bases each). Material for sequencing was blood. This receptor was taken from a woman aged 45-60 years in good health. The CDR3 protein is CASIDSGSYNEQFF. As DNA, the CDR3 is TGTGCCAGCATTGACAGCGGCTCCTACAATGAGCAGTTCTTC.